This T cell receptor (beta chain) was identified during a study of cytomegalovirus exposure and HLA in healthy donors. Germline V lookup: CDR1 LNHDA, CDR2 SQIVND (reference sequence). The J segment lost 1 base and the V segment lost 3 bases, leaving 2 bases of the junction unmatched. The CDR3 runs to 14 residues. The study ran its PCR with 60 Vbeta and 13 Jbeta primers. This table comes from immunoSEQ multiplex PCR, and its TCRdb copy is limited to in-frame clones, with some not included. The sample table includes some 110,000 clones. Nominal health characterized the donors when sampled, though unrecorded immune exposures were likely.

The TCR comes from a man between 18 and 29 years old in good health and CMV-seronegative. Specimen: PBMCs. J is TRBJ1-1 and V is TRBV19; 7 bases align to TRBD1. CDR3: CASSMDRQNTEAFF. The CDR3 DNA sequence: TGTGCCAGTAGTATGGACAGGCAGAACACTGAAGCTTTCTTT.